The clone carrying this T cell receptor beta chain was observed many times. The CDR3 length is 13 residues. V lost 2 bases to trimming and J lost 8 bases, with 12 bases between them. Germline-derived CDR1 and CDR2 are SGHTA and FQGTGA. From the 5' RACE reads, TCRdb called clonotypes with MiXCR, one entry per CDR3 protein. The sample consists of roughly 16,000 distinct CDR3 sequences, approximately 5.4% of them appearing once. This entry is derived from a study of early T cells in non-severe SARS-CoV-2 infection. Sequenced input: whole blood. The source of this sequence is an adult who was a healthcare worker with PCR-confirmed SARS-CoV-2 infection or an uninfected control (not recorded which). The chain joins TRBV7-3 to TRBJ1-1; no clear D gene. The CDR3 protein is CASSLGGVQEAFF. CDR3 DNA sequence: TGTGCCAGCAGCTTAGGCGGCGTTCAGGAAGCTTTCTTT.